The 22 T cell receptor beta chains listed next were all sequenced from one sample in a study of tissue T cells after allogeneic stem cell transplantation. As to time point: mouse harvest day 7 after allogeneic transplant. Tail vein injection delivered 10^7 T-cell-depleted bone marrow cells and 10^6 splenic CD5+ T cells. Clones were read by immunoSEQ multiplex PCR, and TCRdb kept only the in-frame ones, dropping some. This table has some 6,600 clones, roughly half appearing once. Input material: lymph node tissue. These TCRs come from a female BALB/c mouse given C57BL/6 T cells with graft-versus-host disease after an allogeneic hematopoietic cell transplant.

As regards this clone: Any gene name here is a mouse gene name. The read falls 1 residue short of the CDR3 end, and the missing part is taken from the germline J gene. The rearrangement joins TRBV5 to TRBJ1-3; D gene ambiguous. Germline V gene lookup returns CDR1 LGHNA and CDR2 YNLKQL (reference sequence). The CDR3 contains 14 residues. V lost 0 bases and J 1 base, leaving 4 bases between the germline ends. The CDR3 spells CASSQEQSGNTLYF. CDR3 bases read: TGTGCCAGCAGCCAAGAACAATCTGGAAATACGCTCTAT.

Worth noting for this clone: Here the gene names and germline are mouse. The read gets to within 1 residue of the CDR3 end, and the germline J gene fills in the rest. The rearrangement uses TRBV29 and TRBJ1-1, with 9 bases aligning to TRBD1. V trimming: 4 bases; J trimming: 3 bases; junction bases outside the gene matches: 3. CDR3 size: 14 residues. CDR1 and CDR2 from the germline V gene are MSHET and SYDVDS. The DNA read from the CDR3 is TGTGCTAGCAGTTGGAGGACAGGGGACACAGAAGTCTTC. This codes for CASSWRTGDTEVF. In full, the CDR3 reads CASSWRTGDTEVFF.

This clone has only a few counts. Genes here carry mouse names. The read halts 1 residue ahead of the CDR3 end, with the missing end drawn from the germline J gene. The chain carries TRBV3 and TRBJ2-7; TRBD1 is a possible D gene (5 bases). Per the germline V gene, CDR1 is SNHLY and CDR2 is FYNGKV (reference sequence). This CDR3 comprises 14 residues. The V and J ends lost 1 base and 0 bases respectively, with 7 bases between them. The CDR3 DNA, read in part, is TGTGCCAGCAGCTTAGTACAGGCCTCCTATGAACAGTAC. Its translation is CASSLVQASYEQY. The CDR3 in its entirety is CASSLVQASYEQYF.

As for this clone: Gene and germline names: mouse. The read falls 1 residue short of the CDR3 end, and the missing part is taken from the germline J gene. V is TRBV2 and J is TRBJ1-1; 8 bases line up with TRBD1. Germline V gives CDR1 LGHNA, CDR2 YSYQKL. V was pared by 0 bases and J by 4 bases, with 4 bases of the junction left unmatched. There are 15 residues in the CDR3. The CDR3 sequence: CASSQESGGGTEVFF. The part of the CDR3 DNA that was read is TGTGCCAGCAGCCAAGAGTCAGGGGGCGGCACAGAAGTCTTC.

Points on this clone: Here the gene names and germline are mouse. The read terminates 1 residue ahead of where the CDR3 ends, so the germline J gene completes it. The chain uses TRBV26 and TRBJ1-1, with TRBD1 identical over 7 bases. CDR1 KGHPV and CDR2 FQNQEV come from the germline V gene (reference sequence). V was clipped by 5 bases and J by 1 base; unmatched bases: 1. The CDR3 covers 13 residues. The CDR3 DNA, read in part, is TGTGCCAGCAGTTACAGGGGGAACACAGAAGTCTTC. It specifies CASSYRGNTEVF. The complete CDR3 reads CASSYRGNTEVFF.

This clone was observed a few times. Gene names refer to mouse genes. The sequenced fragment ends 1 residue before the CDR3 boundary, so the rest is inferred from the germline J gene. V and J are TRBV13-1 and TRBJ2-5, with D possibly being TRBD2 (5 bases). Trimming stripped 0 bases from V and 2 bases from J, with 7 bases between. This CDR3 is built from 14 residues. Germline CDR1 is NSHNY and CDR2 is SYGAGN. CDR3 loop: CASSDVGFQDTQYF. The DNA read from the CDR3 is TGTGCCAGCAGTGATGTGGGGTTCCAAGACACCCAGTAC.

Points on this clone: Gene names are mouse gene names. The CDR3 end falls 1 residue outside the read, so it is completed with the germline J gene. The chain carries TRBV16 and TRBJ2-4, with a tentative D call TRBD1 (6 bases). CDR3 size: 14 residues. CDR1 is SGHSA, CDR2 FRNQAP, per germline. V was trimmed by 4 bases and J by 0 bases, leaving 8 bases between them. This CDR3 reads CASSSQGSQNTLYF. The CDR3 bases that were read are TGTGCAAGCAGCTCACAGGGTAGTCAAAACACCTTGTAC. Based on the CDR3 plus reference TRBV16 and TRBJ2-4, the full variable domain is NAGVIQTPRHKVTGKGQEATLWCEPISGHSAVFWYRQTIVQGLEFLTYFRNQAPIDDSGMPKERFSAQMPNQSHSTLKIQSTQPQDSAVYLCASSSQGSQNTLYFGAGTRLSVL.

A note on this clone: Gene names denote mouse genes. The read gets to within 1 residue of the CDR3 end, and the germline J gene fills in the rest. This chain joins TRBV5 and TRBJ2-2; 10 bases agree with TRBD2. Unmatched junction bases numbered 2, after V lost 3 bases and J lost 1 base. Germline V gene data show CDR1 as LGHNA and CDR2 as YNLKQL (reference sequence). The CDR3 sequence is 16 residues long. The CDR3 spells CASSHTGGVNTGQLYF. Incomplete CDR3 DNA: TGTGCCAGCAGCCACACTGGGGGGGTAAACACCGGGCAGCTCTAC.

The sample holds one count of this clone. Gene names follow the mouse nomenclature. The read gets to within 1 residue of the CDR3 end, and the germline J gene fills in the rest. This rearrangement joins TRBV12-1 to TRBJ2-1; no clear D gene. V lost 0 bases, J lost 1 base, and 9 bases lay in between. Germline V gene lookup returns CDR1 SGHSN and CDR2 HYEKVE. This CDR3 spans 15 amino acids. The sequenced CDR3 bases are TGTGCCAGCTCTCTCGATCCGGGAAACTATGCTGAGCAGTTC. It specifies CASSLDPGNYAEQF. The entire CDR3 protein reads CASSLDPGNYAEQFF.

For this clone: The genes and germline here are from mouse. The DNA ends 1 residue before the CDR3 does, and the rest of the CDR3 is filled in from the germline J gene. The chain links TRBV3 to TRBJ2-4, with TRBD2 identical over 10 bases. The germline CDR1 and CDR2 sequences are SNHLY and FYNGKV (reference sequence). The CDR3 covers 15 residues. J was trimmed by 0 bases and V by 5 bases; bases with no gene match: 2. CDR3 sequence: CASSRLGGSQNTLYF. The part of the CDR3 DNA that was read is TGTGCCAGCAGCCGACTGGGGGGTAGTCAAAACACCTTGTAC.

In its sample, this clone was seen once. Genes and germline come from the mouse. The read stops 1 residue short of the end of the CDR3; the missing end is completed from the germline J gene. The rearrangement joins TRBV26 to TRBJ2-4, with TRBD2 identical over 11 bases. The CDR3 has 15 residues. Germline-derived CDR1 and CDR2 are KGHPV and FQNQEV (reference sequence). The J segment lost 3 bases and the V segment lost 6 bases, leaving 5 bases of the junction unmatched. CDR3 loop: CASRMGLGVQNTLYF. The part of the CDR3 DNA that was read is TGTGCCAGCAGGATGGGACTGGGGGTCCAAAACACCTTGTAC.

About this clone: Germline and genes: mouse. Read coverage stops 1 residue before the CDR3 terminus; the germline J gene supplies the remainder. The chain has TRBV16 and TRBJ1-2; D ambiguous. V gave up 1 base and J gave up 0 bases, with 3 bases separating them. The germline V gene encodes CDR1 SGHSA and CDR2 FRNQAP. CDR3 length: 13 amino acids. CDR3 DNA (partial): TGTGCAAGCAGCTTAGCAGCAAACTCCGACTACACC. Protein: CASSLAANSDYT. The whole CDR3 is CASSLAANSDYTF.

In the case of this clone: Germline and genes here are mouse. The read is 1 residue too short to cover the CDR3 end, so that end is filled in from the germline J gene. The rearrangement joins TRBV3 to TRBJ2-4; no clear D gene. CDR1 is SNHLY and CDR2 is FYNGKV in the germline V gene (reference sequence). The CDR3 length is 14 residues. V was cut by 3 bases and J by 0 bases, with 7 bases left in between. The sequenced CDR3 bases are TGTGCCAGCAGCTTGACAACTAGTCAAAACACCTTGTAC. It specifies CASSLTTSQNTLY. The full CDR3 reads CASSLTTSQNTLYF.

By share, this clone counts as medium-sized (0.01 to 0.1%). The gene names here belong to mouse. Here the CDR3 reads CASSFTGVGNTLYF. The part of the CDR3 DNA that was read is TGTGCAAGCAGCTTTACAGGGGTTGGAAATACGCTCTAT. The gene calls are TRBV16 and TRBJ1-3, with 7 positions matching TRBD1. The read terminates 1 residue ahead of where the CDR3 ends, so the germline J gene completes it. The CDR3 length is 14 residues. The V gene's germline CDR1 is SGHSA and CDR2 FRNQAP. V gave up 3 bases and J gave up 3 bases; unmatched junction bases: 2.

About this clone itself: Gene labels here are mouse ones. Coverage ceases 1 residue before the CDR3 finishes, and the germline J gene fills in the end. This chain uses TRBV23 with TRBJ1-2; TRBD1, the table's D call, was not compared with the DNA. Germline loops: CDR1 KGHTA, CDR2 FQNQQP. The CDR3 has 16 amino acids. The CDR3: CSSSPSGTGPISDYTF. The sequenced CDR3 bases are TGCTCCAGCAGTCCATCTGGGACAGGGCCAATTTCCGACTACACC.

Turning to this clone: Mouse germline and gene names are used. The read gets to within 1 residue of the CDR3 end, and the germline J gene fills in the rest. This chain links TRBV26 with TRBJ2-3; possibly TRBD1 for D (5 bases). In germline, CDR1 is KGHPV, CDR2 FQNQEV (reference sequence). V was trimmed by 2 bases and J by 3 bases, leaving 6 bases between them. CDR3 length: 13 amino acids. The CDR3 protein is CASSLAGAETLYF. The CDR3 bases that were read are TGTGCCAGCAGTCTGGCAGGGGCAGAAACGCTGTAT.

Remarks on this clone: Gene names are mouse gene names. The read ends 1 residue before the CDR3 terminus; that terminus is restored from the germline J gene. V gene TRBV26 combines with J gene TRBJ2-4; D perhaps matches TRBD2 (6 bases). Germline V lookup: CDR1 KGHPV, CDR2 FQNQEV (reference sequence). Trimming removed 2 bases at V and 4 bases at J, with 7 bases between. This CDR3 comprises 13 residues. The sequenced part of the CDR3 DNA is TGTGCCAGCAGTCTGGGGGGGAAAAACACCTTGTAC. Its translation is CASSLGGKNTLY. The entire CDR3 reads CASSLGGKNTLYF.

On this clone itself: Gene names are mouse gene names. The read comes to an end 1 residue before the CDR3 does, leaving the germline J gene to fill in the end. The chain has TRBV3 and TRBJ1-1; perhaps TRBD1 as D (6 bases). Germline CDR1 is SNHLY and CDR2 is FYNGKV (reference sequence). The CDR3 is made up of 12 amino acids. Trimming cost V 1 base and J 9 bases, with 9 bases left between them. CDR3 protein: CASSLGQGQVFF. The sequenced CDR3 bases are TGTGCCAGCAGCTTAGGGCAGGGGCAAGTCTTC.

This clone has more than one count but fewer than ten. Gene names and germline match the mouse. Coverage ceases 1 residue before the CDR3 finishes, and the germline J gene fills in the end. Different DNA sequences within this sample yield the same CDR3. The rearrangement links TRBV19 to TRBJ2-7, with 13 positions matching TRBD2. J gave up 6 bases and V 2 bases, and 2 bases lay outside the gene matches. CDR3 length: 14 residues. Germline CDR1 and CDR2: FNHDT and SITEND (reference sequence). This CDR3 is CASSIGLGGREQYF. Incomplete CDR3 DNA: TGTGCCAGCAGTATCGGACTGGGGGGGCGTGAACAGTAC.

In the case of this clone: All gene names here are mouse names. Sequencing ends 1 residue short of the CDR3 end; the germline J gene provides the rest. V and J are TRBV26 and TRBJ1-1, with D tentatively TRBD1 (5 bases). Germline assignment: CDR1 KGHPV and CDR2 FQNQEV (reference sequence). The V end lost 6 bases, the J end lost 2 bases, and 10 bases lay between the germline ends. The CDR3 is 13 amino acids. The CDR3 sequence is CASRRTLNTEVFF. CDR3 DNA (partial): TGTGCCAGCAGACGGACACTCAACACAGAAGTCTTC.

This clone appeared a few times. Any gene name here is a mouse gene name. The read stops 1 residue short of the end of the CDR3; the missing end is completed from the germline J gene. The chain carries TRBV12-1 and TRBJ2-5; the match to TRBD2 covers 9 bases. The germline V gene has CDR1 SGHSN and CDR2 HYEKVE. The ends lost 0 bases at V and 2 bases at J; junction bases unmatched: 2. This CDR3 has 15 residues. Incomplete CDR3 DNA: TGTGCCAGCTCTCTCGACTGGGGGAGCCAAGACACCCAGTAC. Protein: CASSLDWGSQDTQY. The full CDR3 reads CASSLDWGSQDTQYF.

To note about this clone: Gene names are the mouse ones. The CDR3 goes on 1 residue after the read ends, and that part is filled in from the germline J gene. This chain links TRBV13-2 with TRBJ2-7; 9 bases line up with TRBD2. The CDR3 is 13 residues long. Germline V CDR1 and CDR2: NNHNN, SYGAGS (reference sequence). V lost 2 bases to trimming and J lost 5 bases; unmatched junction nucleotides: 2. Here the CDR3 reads CASGEGDWDEQYF. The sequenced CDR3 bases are TGTGCCAGCGGTGAAGGGGACTGGGATGAACAGTAC.